Sequencing of this T cell receptor beta chain was carried out in a study of T cell clonality in common variable immunodeficiency. Study-wide points: Fewer deletions and N-nucleotide insertions were reportedly seen in common variable immunodeficiency TCR beta sequences.

The data were produced by immunoSEQ multiplex PCR, yet TCRdb's version contains in-frame clones alone and is incomplete. The sample shows about 81,000 clones, no singletons; the ten largest hold 0.8%. Donors gave 5 to 8 ml heparinized peripheral whole blood. CDR1 and CDR2 (germline): SGHTA, FQGNSA. V was clipped by 2 bases and J by 7 bases; unmatched bases: 6. The CDR3 totals 15 residues. This clone was detected many times. Its antigen is unidentified. The read gets to within 3 residues of the CDR3 end, and the germline J gene fills in the rest. The chain combines TRBV7-2 with TRBJ2-1; 9 bases fit TRBD2. The source is a person between 18 and 70 years old in good health. Sequencing was carried out using peripheral blood mononuclear cells. Partial CDR3 DNA: TGTGCCAGCAGCTTAACTAGCGGGTTCCATAATGAG. The encoded protein is CASSLTSGFHNE. The entire CDR3 protein reads CASSLTSGFHNEQFF.